The 10 T cell receptor beta chains below all came from one sample that was sequenced in a study of regulatory T cells in long-lasting Graves disease. Time point of the sample: newly diagnosed GD, antithyroid drugs for less than 3 months. Making the TCR library involved RNA that had been extracted from PBMCs. Arm-PCR of CDR3 regions and iRepertoire HTBI primers were used to build TCR beta libraries. A single record per CDR3 protein comes from TCRdb applying MiXCR to the multiplex PCR reads. The sample includes hundreds of thousands of distinct CDR3 sequences, roughly 16% of them seen just once. These records were also assigned to another study, of T cells in Graves' hyperthyroidism and ophthalmopathy.

Material: peripheral blood mononuclear cells (PBMCs), obtained at new diagnosis, from a patient treated with antithyroid drugs. The receptor set was obtained from a woman aged 40-65 years with Graves disease.

The table lists this clonotype with many counts. The chain joins TRBV7-2 to TRBJ1-1, with unresolved D. The V end was cut by 5 bases, the J end by 1 base, with 11 bases between. CDR3 size: 14 residues. Germline V gene data show CDR1 as SGHTA and CDR2 as FQGNSA. CDR3 in amino acids: CASSLQEGNTEAFF. In nucleotides, the CDR3 is TGTGCCAGCAGCCTGCAGGAGGGGAACACTGAAGCTTTCTTT.

This chain links TRBV2 with TRBJ1-1; D perhaps matches TRBD1 (5 bases). The germline V gene encodes CDR1 SNHLY and CDR2 FYNNEI. This CDR3 is 15 amino acids long. V lost 5 bases and J lost 1, with 14 bases in between. CDR3 sequence reads: CASSKEGTGNTEAFF. The CDR3 nucleotides read TGTGCCAGCAGTAAAGAGGGGACGGGGAACACTGAAGCTTTCTTT.

This clonotype has just a few counts. The rearrangement links TRBV9 to TRBJ2-7, with 8 nucleotides matching TRBD2. This CDR3 comprises 16 residues. With 0 bases clipped from V and 5 bases from J, the junction kept 10 bases outside the gene matches. The V gene's germline CDR1 is SGDLS and CDR2 YYNGEE. The DNA for the CDR3 is TGTGCCAGCAGCGTAGGAGTTAGCGGGGAGCTCGACGAGCAGTACTTC. Protein: CASSVGVSGELDEQYF.

The J gene is TRBJ2-7, the V gene TRBV20-1; D is undetermined. V lost 4 bases and J lost 0, with 13 bases in between. The germline CDR1 and CDR2 sequences are DFQATT and SNEGSKA (reference sequence). This CDR3 contains 14 residues. CDR3 coding DNA: TGCAGTGCTACCCAGGCGCGGAGCTCCTACGAGCAGTACTTC. Protein product: CSATQARSSYEQYF.

This clonotype was observed a handful of times. This chain uses TRBV28 with TRBJ2-2; 8 nucleotides match TRBD1. Germline CDR1 reads MDHEN; CDR2 reads SYDVKM. V shed 4 bases and J 4 bases; nucleotides not matched to a gene: 5. The CDR3 has 15 amino acids. The chain's CDR3 is CASSSRTGPTGELFF. CDR3 in DNA: TGTGCCAGCAGTTCTAGGACAGGGCCCACCGGGGAGCTGTTTTTT.

This clonotype was observed a handful of times. The chain recombines TRBV29-1 with TRBJ1-2; D may be TRBD1 (5 bases). Trimming took off 8 bases at V and 2 bases at J, with 12 bases between the two ends. The CDR3 loop spans 12 amino acids. Germline lookup yields CDR1 SQVTM and CDR2 ANQGSEA. CDR3 nucleotide sequence: TGCAGCACGCAGGGAGGGAACTATGGCTACACCTTC. It is translated as CSTQGGNYGYTF. Complete variable domain (other parts from reference TRBV29-1 and TRBJ1-2): SAVISQKPSRDICQRGTSLTIQCQVDSQVTMMFWYRQQPGQSLTLIATANQGSEATYESGFVIDKFPISRPNLTFSTLTVSNMSPEDSSIYLCSTQGGNYGYTFGSGTRLTVV.

This clonotype was picked up many times. CDR3 DNA: TGTGCCAGCTCACCCGGGACAGGGCCATACAATGAGCAGTTCTTC. Its protein is CASSPGTGPYNEQFF. The chain is built from TRBV18 and TRBJ2-1, with 9 bases that match TRBD1. The V gene's germline CDR1 is KGHSH and CDR2 LQKENI. V lost 3 bases and J lost 4; bases outside the gene matches: 4. CDR3 length equals 15 residues.

This clonotype appeared many times. The rearrangement joins TRBV7-9 to TRBJ2-1, with TRBD2 matching over 13 bases. This CDR3 spans 17 amino acids. The V segment lost 5 bases and the J segment 2 bases; nucleotides outside the gene matches: 6. The germline CDR1 and CDR2 sequences are SEHNR and FQNEAQ (reference sequence). DNA of the CDR3: TGTGCCAGCAGCCACTGGACTAGCGGGGGCCCCTACAATGAGCAGTTCTTC. Translation gives CASSHWTSGGPYNEQFF.

This clonotype has a count of ten or more. In nucleotides, the CDR3 is TGTGCCAGCAGCCCTAAGTGGACAGGGTCGGACGAGCAGTACTTC. This gives the protein CASSPKWTGSDEQYF. This chain connects TRBV3-1 to TRBJ2-7, with 8 nucleotides matching TRBD1. V shed 4 bases, J shed 5 bases, and the junction held 10 bases outside the gene matches. Germline CDR1 LGHDT, CDR2 YNNKEL (reference sequence). The CDR3 is 15 amino acids.

The chain joins TRBV27 to TRBJ1-4; TRBD1 is a possible D gene (5 bases). Germline V lookup: CDR1 MNHEY, CDR2 SMNVEV (reference sequence). V lost 6 bases, J lost 8 bases, and 16 bases lay in between. The CDR3 covers 14 residues. The CDR3 sequence: CASRITGGMEKLFF. The CDR3 DNA is TGTGCCAGCAGGATTACAGGAGGCATGGAAAAACTGTTTTTT.